This TCR beta chain was profiled in a study of brain T cells in children with intractable seizures. Findings of the study overall: Clones missing pre-surgery may reflect undersampling of that blood sample.

The repertoire was sequenced with immunoSEQ multiplex PCR; TCRdb's copy has only in-frame clones and lacks some. The table shows hundreds of thousands of clones, with 93% occurring only once. Indicated time point: blood from clinic visit 5 months post-surgery; TSC patient then seizure free. Only cases whose brain tissue showed the highest T cell transcript signatures were sequenced. Before surgery, patients took at least one anti-epileptic drug. With regard to this clone: The antigen remains undetermined.

This CDR3 is built from 15 residues. Germline values: CDR1 MNHNS, CDR2 SASEGT. Trimming shortened V by 2 bases and J by 1 base, and 11 bases separated the two germline ends. V and J are TRBV6-1 and TRBJ2-5; D is perhaps TRBD1 or TRBD2 (5 bases each). This specimen was peripheral blood, taken less than 6 months after surgery. The receptor's source is a boy younger than two with tuberous sclerosis and intractable seizures. The DNA of the CDR3 is TGTGCCAGCAGTGAATTTGGGGCGGGCCAAGAGACCCAGTACTTC. Residues: CASSEFGAGQETQYF.